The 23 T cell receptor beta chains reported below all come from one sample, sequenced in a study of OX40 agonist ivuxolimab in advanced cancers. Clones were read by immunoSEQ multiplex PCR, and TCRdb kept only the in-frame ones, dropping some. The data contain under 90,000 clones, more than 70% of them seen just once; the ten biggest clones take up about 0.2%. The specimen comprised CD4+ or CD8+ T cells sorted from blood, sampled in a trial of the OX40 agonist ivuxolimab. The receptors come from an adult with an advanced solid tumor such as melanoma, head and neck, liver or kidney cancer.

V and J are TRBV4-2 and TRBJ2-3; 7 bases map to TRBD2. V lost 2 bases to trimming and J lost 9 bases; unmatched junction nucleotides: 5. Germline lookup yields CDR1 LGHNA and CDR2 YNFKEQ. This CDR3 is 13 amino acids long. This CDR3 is CASSQPRGETQYF. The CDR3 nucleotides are TGTGCCAGCAGCCAACCACGGGGGGAAACGCAGTATTTT.

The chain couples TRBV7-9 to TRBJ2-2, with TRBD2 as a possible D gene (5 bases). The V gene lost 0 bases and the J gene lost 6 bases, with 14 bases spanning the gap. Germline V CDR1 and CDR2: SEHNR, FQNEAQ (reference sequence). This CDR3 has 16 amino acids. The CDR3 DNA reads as TGTGCCAGCAGCTTAGCCCGGGGTGTTGAGCCCGGGGAGCTGTTTTTT. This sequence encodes CASSLARGVEPGELFF.

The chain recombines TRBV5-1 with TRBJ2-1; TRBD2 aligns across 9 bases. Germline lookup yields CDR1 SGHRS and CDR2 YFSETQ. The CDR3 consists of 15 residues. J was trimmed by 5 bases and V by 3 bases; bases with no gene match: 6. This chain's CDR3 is CASSSGTSFDNEQFF. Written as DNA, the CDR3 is TGCGCCAGCAGCTCCGGGACTAGCTTCGACAATGAGCAGTTCTTC.

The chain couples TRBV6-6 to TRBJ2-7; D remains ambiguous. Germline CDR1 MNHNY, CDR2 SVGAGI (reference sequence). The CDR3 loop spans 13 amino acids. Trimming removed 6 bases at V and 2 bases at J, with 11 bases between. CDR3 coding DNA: TGTGCCAGCAGCCGTCTGGGCCCCTACGAGCAGTACTTC. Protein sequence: CASSRLGPYEQYF.

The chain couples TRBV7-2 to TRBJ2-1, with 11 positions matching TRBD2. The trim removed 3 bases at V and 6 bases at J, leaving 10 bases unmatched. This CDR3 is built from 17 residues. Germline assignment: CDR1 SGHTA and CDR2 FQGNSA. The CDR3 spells CASSLLSSGRARNEQFF. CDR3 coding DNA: TGTGCCAGCAGCTTGTTGAGTAGCGGGAGGGCCCGCAATGAGCAGTTCTTC.

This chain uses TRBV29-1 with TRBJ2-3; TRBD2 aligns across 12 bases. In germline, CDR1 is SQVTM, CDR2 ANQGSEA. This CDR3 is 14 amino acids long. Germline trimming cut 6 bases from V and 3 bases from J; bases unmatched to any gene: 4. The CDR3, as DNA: TGCAGCGTACCGACTAGCGGGAGAACAGATACGCAGTATTTT. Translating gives CSVPTSGRTDTQYF.

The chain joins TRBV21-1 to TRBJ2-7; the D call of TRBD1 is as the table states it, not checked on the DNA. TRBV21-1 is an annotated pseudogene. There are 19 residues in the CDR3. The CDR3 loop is CASTSCGQGVTPSEDEQYF. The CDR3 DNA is TGTGCCAGCACGTCTTGTGGACAGGGGGTTACCCCCTCGGAGGACGAGCAGTACTTC.

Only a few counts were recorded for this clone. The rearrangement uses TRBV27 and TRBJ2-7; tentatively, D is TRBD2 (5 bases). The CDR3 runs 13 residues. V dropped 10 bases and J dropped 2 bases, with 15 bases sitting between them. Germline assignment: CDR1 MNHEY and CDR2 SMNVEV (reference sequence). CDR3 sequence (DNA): TGTGCCACCGGGGTTCAGCCTCCCTACGAGCAGTACTTC. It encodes CATGVQPPYEQYF.

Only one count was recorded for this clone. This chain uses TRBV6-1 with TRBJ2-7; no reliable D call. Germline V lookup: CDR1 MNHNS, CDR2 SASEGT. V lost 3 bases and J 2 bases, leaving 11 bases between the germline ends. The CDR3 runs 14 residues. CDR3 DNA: TGTGCCAGCAGTGAGGGTGTCCTAACCTACGAGCAGTACTTC. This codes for CASSEGVLTYEQYF.

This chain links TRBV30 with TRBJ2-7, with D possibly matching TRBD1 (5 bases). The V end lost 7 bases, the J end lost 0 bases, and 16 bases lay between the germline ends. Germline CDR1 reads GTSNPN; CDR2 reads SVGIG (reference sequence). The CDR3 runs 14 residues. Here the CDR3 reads CAFKTKTASYEQYF. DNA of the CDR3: TGTGCCTTCAAAACAAAGACAGCCTCCTACGAGCAGTACTTC.

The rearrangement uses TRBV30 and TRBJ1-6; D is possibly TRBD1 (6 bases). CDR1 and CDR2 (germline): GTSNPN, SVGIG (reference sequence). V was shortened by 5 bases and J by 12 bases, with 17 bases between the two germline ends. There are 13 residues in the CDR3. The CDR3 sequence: CAWAFRDNQPLHF. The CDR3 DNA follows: TGTGCCTGGGCCTTCCGGGACAATCAACCCCTCCACTTT.

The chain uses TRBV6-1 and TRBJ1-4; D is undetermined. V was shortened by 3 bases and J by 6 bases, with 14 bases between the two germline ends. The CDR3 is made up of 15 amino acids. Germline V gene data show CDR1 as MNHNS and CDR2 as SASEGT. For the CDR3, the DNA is TGTGCCAGCAGTGACAGTCTAGCGGGATATGAAAAACTGTTTTTT. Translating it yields CASSDSLAGYEKLFF.

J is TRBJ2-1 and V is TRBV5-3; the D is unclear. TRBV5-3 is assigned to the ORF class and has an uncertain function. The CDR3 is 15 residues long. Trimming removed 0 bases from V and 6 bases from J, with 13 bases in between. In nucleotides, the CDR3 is TGTGCCAGAAGCTTGGATTTCCCCACTATCAATGAGCAGTTCTTC. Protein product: CARSLDFPTINEQFF.

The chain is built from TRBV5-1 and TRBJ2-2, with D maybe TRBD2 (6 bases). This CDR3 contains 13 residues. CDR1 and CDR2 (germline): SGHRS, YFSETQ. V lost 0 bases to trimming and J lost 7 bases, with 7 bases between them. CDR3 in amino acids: CASSLDGGGELFF. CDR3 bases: TGCGCCAGCAGCTTGGACGGGGGCGGGGAGCTGTTTTTT.

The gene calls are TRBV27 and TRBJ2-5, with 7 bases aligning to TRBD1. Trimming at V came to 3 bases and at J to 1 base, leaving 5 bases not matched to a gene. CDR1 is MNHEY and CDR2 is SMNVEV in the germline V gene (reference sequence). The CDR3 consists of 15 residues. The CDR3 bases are TGTGCCAGCAGTTTGGGACAGACGATCCAAGAGACCCAGTACTTC. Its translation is CASSLGQTIQETQYF.

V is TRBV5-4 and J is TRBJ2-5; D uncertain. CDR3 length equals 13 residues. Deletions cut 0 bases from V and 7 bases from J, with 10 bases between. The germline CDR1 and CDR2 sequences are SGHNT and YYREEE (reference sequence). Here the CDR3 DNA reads TGTGCCAGCAGCTTGGACCCGCCGGGGACCCAGTACTTC. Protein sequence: CASSLDPPGTQYF.

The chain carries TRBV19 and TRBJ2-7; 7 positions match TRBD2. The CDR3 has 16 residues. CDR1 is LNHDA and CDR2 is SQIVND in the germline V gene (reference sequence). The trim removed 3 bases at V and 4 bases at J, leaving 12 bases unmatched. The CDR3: CASSISLAGSGYEQYF. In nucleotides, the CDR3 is TGTGCCAGTAGTATCTCGTTAGCGGGTTCTGGGTACGAGCAGTACTTC.

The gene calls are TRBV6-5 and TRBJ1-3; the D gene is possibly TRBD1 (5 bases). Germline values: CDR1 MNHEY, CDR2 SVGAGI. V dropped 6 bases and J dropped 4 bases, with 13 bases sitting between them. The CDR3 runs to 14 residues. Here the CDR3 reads CASRPRTLGNTIYF. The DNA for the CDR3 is TGTGCCAGCAGGCCCCGGACACTAGGAAACACCATATATTTT.

In nucleotides, the CDR3 is TGTGCCAGCAGCTTCCCTAAGCCTGGGATAAACTATGGCTACACCTTC. Translation gives CASSFPKPGINYGYTF. V and J are TRBV7-2 and TRBJ1-2; no reliable D call. V dropped 3 bases and J dropped 2 bases, with 16 bases sitting between them. Per germline, CDR1 SGHTA and CDR2 FQGNSA. This CDR3 is built from 16 residues.

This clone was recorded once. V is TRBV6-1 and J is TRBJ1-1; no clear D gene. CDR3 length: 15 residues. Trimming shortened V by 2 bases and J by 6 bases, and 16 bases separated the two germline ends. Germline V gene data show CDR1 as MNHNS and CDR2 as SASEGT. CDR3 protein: CASSERGGGFAEAFF. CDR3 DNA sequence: TGTGCCAGCAGTGAACGGGGAGGTGGATTCGCTGAAGCTTTCTTT.

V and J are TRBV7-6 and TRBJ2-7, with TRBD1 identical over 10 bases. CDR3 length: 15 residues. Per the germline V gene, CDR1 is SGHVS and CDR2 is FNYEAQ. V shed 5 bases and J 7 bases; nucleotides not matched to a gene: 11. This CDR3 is CASSPAIGTGEEQYF. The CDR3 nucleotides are TGTGCCAGCAGCCCAGCAATCGGGACAGGGGAAGAGCAGTACTTC.

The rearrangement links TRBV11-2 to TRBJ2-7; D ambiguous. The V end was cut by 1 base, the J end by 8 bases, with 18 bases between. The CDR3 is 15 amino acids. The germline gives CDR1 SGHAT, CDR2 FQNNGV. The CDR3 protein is CASSLGEPGATKQYF. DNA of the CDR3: TGTGCCAGCAGCTTAGGAGAACCCGGAGCTACGAAGCAGTACTTC.

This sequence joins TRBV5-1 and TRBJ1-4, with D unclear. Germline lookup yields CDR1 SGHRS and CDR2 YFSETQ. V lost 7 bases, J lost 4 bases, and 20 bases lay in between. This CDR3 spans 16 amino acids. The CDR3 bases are TGCGCCAGCCCGTGTCCCCGTATGCGGGGTAATGAAAAACTGTTTTTT. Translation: CASPCPRMRGNEKLFF. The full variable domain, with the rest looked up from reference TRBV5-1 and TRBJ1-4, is KAGVTQTPRYLIKTRGQQVTLSCSPISGHRSVSWYQQTPGQGLQFLFEYFSETQRNKGNFPGRFSGRQFSNSRSEMNVSTLELGDSALYLCASPCPRMRGNEKLFFGSGTQLSVL.